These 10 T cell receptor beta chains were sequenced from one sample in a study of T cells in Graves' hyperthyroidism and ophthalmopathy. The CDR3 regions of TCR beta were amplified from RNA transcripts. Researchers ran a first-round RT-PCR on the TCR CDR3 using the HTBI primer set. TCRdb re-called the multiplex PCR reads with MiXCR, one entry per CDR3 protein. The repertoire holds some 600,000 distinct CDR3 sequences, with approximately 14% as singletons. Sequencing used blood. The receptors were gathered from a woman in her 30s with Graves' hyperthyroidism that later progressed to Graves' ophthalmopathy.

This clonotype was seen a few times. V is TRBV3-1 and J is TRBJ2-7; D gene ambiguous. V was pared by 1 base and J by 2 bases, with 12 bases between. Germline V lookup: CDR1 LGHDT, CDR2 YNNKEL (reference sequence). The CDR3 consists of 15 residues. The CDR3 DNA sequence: TGTGCCAGCAGCCAAGTAGTTAAAAATGCCTACGAGCAGTACTTC. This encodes CASSQVVKNAYEQYF.

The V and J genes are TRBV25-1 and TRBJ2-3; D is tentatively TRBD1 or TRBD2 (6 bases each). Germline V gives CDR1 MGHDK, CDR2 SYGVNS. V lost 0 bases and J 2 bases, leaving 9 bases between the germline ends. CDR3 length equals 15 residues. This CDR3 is CASSEYGGPTDTQYF. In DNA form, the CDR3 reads TGTGCCAGCAGTGAATACGGGGGCCCCACAGATACGCAGTATTTT.

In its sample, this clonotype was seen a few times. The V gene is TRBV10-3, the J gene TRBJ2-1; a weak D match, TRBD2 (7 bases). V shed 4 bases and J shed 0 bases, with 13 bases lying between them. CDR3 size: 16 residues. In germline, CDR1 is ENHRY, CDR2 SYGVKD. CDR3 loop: CAISVGGGYSYNEQFF. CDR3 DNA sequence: TGTGCCATCAGTGTAGGGGGGGGCTACTCCTACAATGAGCAGTTCTTC.

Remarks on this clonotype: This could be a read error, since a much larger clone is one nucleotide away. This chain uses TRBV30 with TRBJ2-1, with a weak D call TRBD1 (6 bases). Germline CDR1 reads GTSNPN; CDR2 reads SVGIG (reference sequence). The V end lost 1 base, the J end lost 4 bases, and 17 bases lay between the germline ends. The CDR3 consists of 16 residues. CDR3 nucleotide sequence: TGTGCCTGGAGTGCAAGTCCGGACAGCCTTTACAATGAGCAGTTCTTC. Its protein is CAWSASPDSLYNEQFF.

CDR3 DNA: TGTGCCAGCACTTCGACTCTGGACGAGCAGTACTTC. It specifies CASTSTLDEQYF. The chain joins TRBV6-9 to TRBJ2-7; no clear D. Trimming removed 7 bases at V and 5 bases at J, with 12 bases between. CDR3 length: 12 residues. CDR1 is MNHGY, CDR2 SVAAGI, per germline.

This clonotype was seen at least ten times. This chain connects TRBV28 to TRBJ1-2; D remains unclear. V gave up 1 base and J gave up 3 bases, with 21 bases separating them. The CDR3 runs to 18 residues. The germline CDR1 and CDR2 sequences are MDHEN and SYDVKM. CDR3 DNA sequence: TGTGCCAGCAGTTTATTGACCCTCCTTAGCCCCTTAGACTATGGCTACACCTTC. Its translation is CASSLLTLLSPLDYGYTF.

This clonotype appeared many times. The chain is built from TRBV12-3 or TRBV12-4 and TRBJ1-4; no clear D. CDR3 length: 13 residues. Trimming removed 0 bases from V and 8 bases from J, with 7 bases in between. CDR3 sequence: CASSLAPREKLFF. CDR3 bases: TGTGCCAGCAGTTTAGCGCCCCGGGAAAAACTGTTTTTT.

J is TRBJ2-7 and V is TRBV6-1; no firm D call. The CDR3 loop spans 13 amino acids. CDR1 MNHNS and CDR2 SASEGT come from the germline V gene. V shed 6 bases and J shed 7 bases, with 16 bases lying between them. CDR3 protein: CASSSPLTLEQYF. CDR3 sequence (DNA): TGTGCCAGCAGCTCACCCCTTACTTTAGAGCAGTACTTC.

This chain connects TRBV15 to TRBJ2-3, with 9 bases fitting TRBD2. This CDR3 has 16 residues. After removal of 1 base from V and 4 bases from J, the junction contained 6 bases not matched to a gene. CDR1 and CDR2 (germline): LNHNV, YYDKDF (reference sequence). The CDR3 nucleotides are TGTGCCACCAGCAGAGGGTCTAGCGGGGTGTCAGATACGCAGTATTTT. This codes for CATSRGSSGVSDTQYF.

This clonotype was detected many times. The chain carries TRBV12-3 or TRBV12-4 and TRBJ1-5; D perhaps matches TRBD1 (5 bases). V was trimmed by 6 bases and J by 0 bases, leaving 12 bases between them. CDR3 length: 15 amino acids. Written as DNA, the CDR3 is TGTGCCAGCAGACAGGACACCCTTAGCAATCAGCCCCAGCATTTT. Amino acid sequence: CASRQDTLSNQPQHF.